The 30 T cell receptor beta chains presented below share a single source sample, sequenced in a study of response to subunit inactivated influenza vaccine. One entry per CDR3 protein, called by TCRdb with MiXCR from the RT-PCR reads. The data show 200,000 to 300,000 distinct CDR3 sequences, 10% to 15% seen once. Material: non-naive T cells sorted from PBMCs, obtained 14 to 15 days before vaccination. These receptors were taken from a man in his fifties or sixties who received an inactivated influenza vaccine.

This clonotype was observed at least ten times. The chain carries TRBV4-3 and TRBJ2-2, with D uncertain. V was trimmed by 2 bases and J by 2 bases, leaving 9 bases between them. The length of the CDR3 is 15 residues. Looked up from germline, CDR1 is LGHNA and CDR2 is YSLEER. The CDR3 reads CASSQTGQNTGELFF. For the CDR3, the DNA is TGCGCCAGCAGCCAAACCGGCCAAAACACCGGGGAGCTGTTTTTT.

This clonotype was seen only a few times. The genes are TRBV18 and TRBJ1-1, with 7 bases fitting TRBD1. The germline V gene has CDR1 KGHSH and CDR2 LQKENI. With V trimmed by 2 bases and J by 1 base, 4 bases remained unmatched. CDR3 length equals 15 residues. CDR3 sequence: CASSPKGTANTEAFF. The CDR3 DNA reads TGTGCCAGCTCACCAAAAGGGACAGCGAACACTGAAGCTTTCTTT.

In its sample, this clonotype was seen a few times. This chain joins TRBV6-2 or TRBV6-3 and TRBJ1-2; the D gene is possibly TRBD1 (5 bases). The CDR3 is 13 residues long. Trimming cost V 6 bases and J 5 bases, with 13 bases left between them. CDR1 is MNHEY and CDR2 is SVGEGT in the germline V gene. CDR3: CASSKGSWYGYTF. CDR3 coding DNA: TGTGCCAGCAGCAAGGGGTCGTGGTATGGCTACACCTTC.

This clonotype has only a few counts. V usage is TRBV7-9 and J usage is TRBJ1-2; D is uncertain. This CDR3 has 14 residues. V was cut by 1 base and J by 6 bases, with 12 bases left in between. Germline lookup yields CDR1 SEHNR and CDR2 FQNEAQ (reference sequence). The CDR3 protein is CASSLGVQRHGYTF. CDR3 in DNA: TGTGCCAGCAGCTTAGGAGTACAGAGGCATGGCTACACCTTC.

This clonotype came up many times. The chain has TRBV15 and TRBJ2-7, with 7 nucleotides matching TRBD1. V gave up 1 base and J gave up 4 bases; unmatched junction bases: 7. The CDR3 length is 15 residues. The germline CDR1 and CDR2 sequences are LNHNV and YYDKDF (reference sequence). CDR3 amino acids: CATSRGQGISYEQYF. Written as DNA, the CDR3 is TGTGCCACCAGCAGAGGACAGGGAATTTCTTACGAGCAGTACTTC.

The chain carries TRBV7-8 and TRBJ2-3; TRBD2 matches at 7 bases. In germline, CDR1 is SGHVS, CDR2 FQNEAQ. The CDR3 consists of 16 residues. J was trimmed by 7 bases and V by 5 bases; bases with no gene match: 15. The CDR3 DNA reads TGTGCCAGCAGCACGGGGGAGCGGGGCACCACTTATACGCAGTATTTT. It codes for CASSTGERGTTYTQYF.

The chain is built from TRBV7-2 and TRBJ2-2, with a tentative D call TRBD2 (7 bases). Germline CDR1 and CDR2: SGHTA and FQGNSA. The CDR3 consists of 15 residues. V was trimmed by 5 bases and J by 8 bases, leaving 18 bases between them. The CDR3 loop reads CASSTPGGGRGELFF. Written as DNA, the CDR3 is TGTGCCAGCAGCACCCCTGGGGGGGGGCGAGGGGAGCTGTTTTTT.

This clonotype occurred many times. This chain links TRBV29-1 with TRBJ1-3; maybe TRBD1 (6 bases). The germline gives CDR1 SQVTM, CDR2 ANQGSEA. This CDR3 is built from 13 residues. The V gene lost 4 bases and the J gene lost 6 bases, with 13 bases spanning the gap. The CDR3 spells CSVAGGDVNTIYF. The CDR3 DNA follows: TGCAGCGTTGCCGGGGGCGACGTAAACACCATATATTTT.

The chain is built from TRBV6-2 or TRBV6-3 and TRBJ1-5; D gene unclear. CDR1 MNHEY and CDR2 SVGEGT come from the germline V gene. Trimming removed 4 bases from V and 2 bases from J, with 18 bases in between. The CDR3 is 17 residues long. CDR3: CASSSNSDAWGNQPQHF. In DNA form, the CDR3 reads TGTGCCAGCAGTTCCAACTCTGACGCGTGGGGCAATCAGCCCCAGCATTTT.

This clonotype was observed at least ten times. The rearrangement links TRBV4-2 to TRBJ1-1, with D unclear. The CDR3 sequence is 16 residues long. The V end was cut by 4 bases, the J end by 0 bases, with 15 bases between. Looked up from germline, CDR1 is LGHNA and CDR2 is YNFKEQ. The CDR3 coding sequence is TGTGCCAGCAGCCCCGGGGTACCAGAGATGAACACTGAAGCTTTCTTT. It translates to CASSPGVPEMNTEAFF.

This clonotype was observed a handful of times. This chain uses TRBV18 with TRBJ1-2; tentatively, D is TRBD1 (5 bases). V was clipped by 0 bases and J by 5 bases, with 13 bases between them. This CDR3 is built from 15 residues. Per germline, CDR1 KGHSH and CDR2 LQKENI. CDR3 sequence reads: CASSPPLIGDYGYTF. The CDR3 coding sequence is TGTGCCAGCTCACCACCGTTAATAGGGGATTATGGCTACACCTTC.

Only a few counts were recorded for this clonotype. The chain is built from TRBV7-2 and TRBJ2-7; TRBD2 is a possible D gene (6 bases). The V gene lost 4 bases and the J gene lost 3 bases, with 16 bases spanning the gap. There are 15 residues in the CDR3. Germline V gene sequence: CDR1 SGHTA, CDR2 FQGNSA. CDR3: CASSSEPGVIYEQYF. The CDR3 DNA sequence: TGTGCCAGCAGCTCTGAGCCGGGAGTCATCTACGAGCAGTACTTC.

This clonotype was observed many times. The genes are TRBV7-9 and TRBJ2-1; tentatively, D is TRBD2 (6 bases). This CDR3 is 16 amino acids long. V lost 0 bases and J lost 7, with 16 bases in between. Germline lookup yields CDR1 SEHNR and CDR2 FQNEAQ (reference sequence). The CDR3 spells CASSLASGQRRNEQFF. CDR3 nucleotides: TGTGCCAGCAGCTTAGCCAGCGGGCAGCGTAGAAATGAGCAGTTCTTC.

This clonotype was seen a handful of times. J is TRBJ2-7 and V is TRBV28; 7 bases fit TRBD1. CDR1 and CDR2 (germline): MDHEN, SYDVKM. J was trimmed by 4 bases and V by 10 bases; bases with no gene match: 7. This CDR3 region has 12 residues. The CDR3 is CATTGEGYEQYF. CDR3 DNA: TGTGCCACCACAGGGGAAGGGTACGAGCAGTACTTC.

The J gene is TRBJ1-1, the V gene TRBV10-1; no firm D call. The CDR3 is made up of 16 amino acids. Germline CDR1 WNHNN, CDR2 SYGVQD (reference sequence). Trimming took off 2 bases at V and 4 bases at J, with 17 bases between the two ends. CDR3 region: CASSEREFGIGTEAFF. The CDR3 nucleotides read TGCGCCAGCAGTGAGAGGGAGTTTGGGATCGGCACTGAAGCTTTCTTT.

This clonotype has only a few counts. This sequence joins TRBV7-2 and TRBJ2-7; TRBD2 matches 9 bases. V gave up 3 bases and J gave up 2 bases; unmatched junction bases: 2. From germline, CDR1 is SGHTA and CDR2 FQGNSA. The CDR3 runs to 14 residues. Written as DNA, the CDR3 is TGTGCCAGCAGCTTGACTAGCGGAGCCTACGAGCAGTACTTC. Residues: CASSLTSGAYEQYF.

This chain links TRBV20-1 with TRBJ2-3; 11 nucleotides align to TRBD1. V lost 6 bases to trimming and J lost 4 bases; unmatched junction nucleotides: 6. CDR3 length: 14 residues. Germline CDR1 is DFQATT and CDR2 is SNEGSKA (reference sequence). The CDR3 nucleotides are TGCAGTGCCAAAGGGACAGGGGGATCAGATACGCAGTATTTT. It yields the protein CSAKGTGGSDTQYF.

This clonotype was counted a few times. The V gene is TRBV2, the J gene TRBJ2-7; D possibly corresponds to TRBD2 (5 bases). Germline lookup yields CDR1 SNHLY and CDR2 FYNNEI. This CDR3 comprises 14 residues. Deletions cut 0 bases from V and 3 bases from J, with 9 bases between. DNA of the CDR3: TGTGCCAGCAGTGAAGCGCTGGAGGACTACGAGCAGTACTTC. The encoded protein is CASSEALEDYEQYF.

Many counts were recorded for this clonotype. The V and J genes are TRBV6-5 and TRBJ1-4; tentatively, D is TRBD1 (5 bases). This CDR3 region has 19 residues. From germline, CDR1 is MNHEY and CDR2 SVGAGI. With 1 base removed from V and 2 bases from J, the gap between germline ends came to 20 bases. The CDR3 DNA reads TGTGCCAGCAGTTACTTTCGCCCCGGCCAGGGCGGGACTAATGAAAAACTGTTTTTT. Protein product: CASSYFRPGQGGTNEKLFF.

This clonotype was detected only a few times. The V gene is TRBV5-1, the J gene TRBJ2-3; 9 nucleotides match TRBD2. The length of the CDR3 is 16 residues. V dropped 5 bases and J dropped 1; count of bases not matched to a gene: 8. Germline CDR1 and CDR2: SGHRS and YFSETQ. CDR3 in DNA: TGCGCCAGCAGTTCCCAAAGCGGGGGGCGCACAGATACGCAGTATTTT. Its translation: CASSSQSGGRTDTQYF.

This clonotype was seen at least ten times. The gene calls are TRBV3-1 and TRBJ2-5, with D perhaps TRBD1 (5 bases). The CDR3 spans 13 residues. Trimming took off 7 bases at V and 1 base at J, with 10 bases between the two ends. Germline CDR1 is LGHDT and CDR2 is YNNKEL (reference sequence). This CDR3 reads CASNRGIQETQYF. CDR3 DNA sequence: TGTGCCAGCAATAGGGGAATCCAAGAGACCCAGTACTTC.

In regard to this clonotype: A much more abundant neighbour one base away suggests this may be a read error. The chain couples TRBV12-3 or TRBV12-4 to TRBJ2-2; D ambiguous. CDR3 size: 13 residues. V dropped 7 bases and J dropped 6 bases, with 12 bases sitting between them. The CDR3 sequence is CASKISWPGELFF. In DNA, the CDR3 is TGTGCCAGCAAAATATCGTGGCCCGGGGAGCTGTTTTTT.

In this sample, this clonotype turned up a few times. The chain employs TRBV28 and TRBJ1-1; 10 nucleotides align to TRBD1. The CDR3 extends over 15 amino acids. The V and J ends lost 2 bases and 5 bases, in that order; junction bases with no gene match: 5. Germline values: CDR1 MDHEN, CDR2 SYDVKM. The CDR3 nucleotides read TGTGCCAGCAGTTTAACGGGACAGGGGAGGACTGAAGCTTTCTTT. Protein sequence: CASSLTGQGRTEAFF.

This clonotype was detected a few times. This chain connects TRBV28 to TRBJ2-1, with D uncertain. Germline CDR1 and CDR2: MDHEN and SYDVKM. V shed 8 bases and J shed 8 bases, with 10 bases lying between them. This CDR3 spans 11 amino acids. CDR3 residues: CASQSGDEQFF. In DNA, the CDR3 is TGTGCCAGCCAAAGTGGGGATGAGCAGTTCTTC.

The CDR3 DNA is TGTGCCAGCAGCGTAGCTACTGCTAGCGGGAGCAAGCAGTTCTTC. Protein sequence: CASSVATASGSKQFF. The genes are TRBV9 and TRBJ2-1; 10 bases line up with TRBD2. Trimming cost V 0 bases and J 11 bases; bases outside gene matches: 8. Germline CDR1 reads SGDLS; CDR2 reads YYNGEE. The CDR3 has 15 amino acids.

The V and J genes are TRBV24-1 and TRBJ2-1, with D perhaps TRBD1 (7 bases). The CDR3 runs to 17 residues. V lost 2 bases to trimming and J lost 4 bases, with 17 bases between them. Germline V CDR1 and CDR2: KGHDR, SFDVKD. CDR3 amino acids: CATSDSSGGPGYNEQFF. In DNA form, the CDR3 reads TGTGCCACCAGTGATTCCTCAGGGGGGCCAGGGTACAATGAGCAGTTCTTC.

This clonotype was counted only a few times. This chain links TRBV20-1 with TRBJ1-2, with D tentatively TRBD1 (5 bases). V shed 2 bases and J shed 8 bases, with 12 bases lying between them. Germline V lookup: CDR1 DFQATT, CDR2 SNEGSKA (reference sequence). The CDR3 sequence is 12 residues long. The CDR3 is CSARIDSRGYTF. DNA for the CDR3: TGCAGTGCTAGAATAGACAGTAGAGGCTACACCTTC.

This clonotype appeared a few times. The chain uses TRBV20-1 and TRBJ2-2; D gene uncertain. Trimming left V 6 bases short and J 6 bases short, with 17 bases between. CDR1 and CDR2 (germline): DFQATT, SNEGSKA (reference sequence). CDR3 length equals 14 residues. The DNA for the CDR3 is TGCAGTGCCCTGGACCCCCGGCAACCCGGGGAGCTGTTTTTT. Translating it yields CSALDPRQPGELFF.

The table lists this clonotype with a few counts. This rearrangement joins TRBV12-3 or TRBV12-4 to TRBJ1-6; TRBD1 agrees at 7 bases. After removal of 2 bases from V and 7 bases from J, the junction contained 5 bases not matched to a gene. CDR3 length equals 15 residues. The chain's CDR3 is CASSLKGARNSPLHF. The DNA for the CDR3 is TGTGCCAGCAGTTTAAAGGGGGCGAGGAATTCACCCCTCCACTTT.

This clonotype was recorded many times. The chain links TRBV5-1 to TRBJ2-7; no clear D. Trimming cost V 4 bases and J 2 bases, with 10 bases left between them. This CDR3 region has 13 residues. CDR1 and CDR2 from the germline V gene are SGHRS and YFSETQ. CDR3 DNA sequence: TGCGCCAGCAGCCCCGATAGGGCCTACGAGCAGTACTTC. Its translation is CASSPDRAYEQYF. Drawing the rest from reference TRBV5-1 and TRBJ2-7, the complete variable domain is KAGVTQTPRYLIKTRGQQVTLSCSPISGHRSVSWYQQTPGQGLQFLFEYFSETQRNKGNFPGRFSGRQFSNSRSEMNVSTLELGDSALYLCASSPDRAYEQYFGPGTRLTVT.